These T cell receptor beta chains were read from a single sample in a study of T cell responses to AZD1222 COVID-19 vaccine. TCRdb keeps only in-frame clones here, not all; method: immunoSEQ multiplex PCR. This table has fewer than 200,000 clones, around 90% appearing once. The specimen was peripheral blood, collected 28 days after the second AZD1222 dose. The receptors were sampled from an adult who received the AZD1222 COVID-19 vaccine. CDR3s include the opening cysteine and the closing phenylalanine or tryptophan. The D gene is left open where the match is weak. Some rows mark clone size as missing; the rest say once, few, many or name a class of expanded clone.

j_call clone_size d_call v_call cdr3_nt cdr3_aa
TRBJ2-5 NA TRBD2 TRBV5-6 TGTGCCAGCAGCTTTTCGGGGGGGCAAGAGACCCAGTACTTC CASSFSGGQETQYF
TRBJ1-6 NA NA TRBV19 TGTGCCAGTAGAGCAGGGGTCTCACCCCTCCACTTT CASRAGVSPLHF
TRBJ1-2 NA NA TRBV4-1 TGCGCCAGCAGCCTGGGAGCGGGCACTAACTATGGCTACACCTTC CASSLGAGTNYGYTF
TRBJ1-2 NA NA TRBV10-1 TGCGCCAGCAGTGAGATTACAGGGTATGGCTACACCTTC CASSEITGYGYTF
TRBJ2-7 NA TRBD1 TRBV2 TGTGCCAGCAGTGTTGCCAGGGGGCTCTACGAGCAGTACTTC CASSVARGLYEQYF
TRBJ1-2 few TRBD1 TRBV5-1 TGCGCCAGCAGCTTGGAAGGGACAGGGATTGCCTATGGCTACACCTTC CASSLEGTGIAYGYTF
TRBJ2-5 NA TRBD1 TRBV15 TGTGCCACCAGCCAACGACAGGGACGGGAGACCCAGTACTTC CATSQRQGRETQYF
TRBJ2-3 NA TRBD2 TRBV7-2 TGTGCCAGCAGCGCCCCCCGCGGGGGGGTCACAGATACGCAGTATTTT CASSAPRGGVTDTQYF
TRBJ2-2 NA NA TRBV7-9 TGTGCCAGCAGCCCTGGGACATATACGAACACCGGGGAGCTGTTTTTT CASSPGTYTNTGELFF
TRBJ2-1 once NA TRBV3-1/TRBV3-2 TGTGCCAGCAGCCAAGATCCGTCCCCGGGCAATGAGCAGTTCTTC CASSQDPSPGNEQFF
TRBJ2-7 NA TRBD2 TRBV4-2 TGTGCCAGCAGCCAAGATCGGGCCAGCGGGGTTTCCTACGAGCAGTACTTC CASSQDRASGVSYEQYF
TRBJ2-3 few NA TRBV18 TGTGCCAGCTCACCAGGCGGAGCAGATACGCAGTATTTT CASSPGGADTQYF
TRBJ2-1 NA NA TRBV7-9 TGTGCCAGCAGCCAAAGTGGCTACAATGAGCAGTTCTTC CASSQSGYNEQFF
TRBJ2-4 NA TRBD1 TRBV28 TGTGCCTGCAGACAGGGGGGGGCCTTGAGCAAAAACATTCAGTACTTC CACRQGGALSKNIQYF
TRBJ1-1 NA TRBD1 TRBV10-3 TGTGCCATCAGGACAGGGATTATGAACACTGAAGCTTTCTTT CAIRTGIMNTEAFF
TRBJ1-3 NA NA TRBV6-6 TGTGCCAGCAGTTTAGACGGCAGCTCTGGAAACACCATATATTTT CASSLDGSSGNTIYF